The subject of this entry is one T cell receptor (beta chain). Its specificity is unknown. The germline gene is not matched at one end of the junction; a read error may be the cause. The CDR3 loop spans 14 amino acids. The germline V gene has CDR1 SGHTA and CDR2 FQGTGA. The data stem from a study of blood T cells in healthy people across ages. General observations from the study: Long-lived donors exceeded aged donors in naive CD4+ cells and diversity.

A second roughly 6 to 11 cycle PCR used barcoded and J-beta primers. Carrying 12 random nucleotides, a template-switch adaptor labeled each individual cDNA molecule. A single record per CDR3 protein comes from TCRdb applying MiXCR to the 5' RACE reads. Of 2 million or so distinct CDR3 sequences listed, roughly 52% were seen once; the top ten hold approximately 2.1%. For every donor, a draw yielded ten milliliters of peripheral blood. This chain joins TRBV7-3 and TRBJ1-2; D gene ambiguous. The sequenced sample was blood. The receptor was derived from a woman between 40 and 50 years old in good health. This chain's CDR3 is CACSLTIGARGYTF. The DNA for the CDR3 is TGTGCCTGCAGCTTAACGATAGGTGCCCGGGGCTACACCTTC.